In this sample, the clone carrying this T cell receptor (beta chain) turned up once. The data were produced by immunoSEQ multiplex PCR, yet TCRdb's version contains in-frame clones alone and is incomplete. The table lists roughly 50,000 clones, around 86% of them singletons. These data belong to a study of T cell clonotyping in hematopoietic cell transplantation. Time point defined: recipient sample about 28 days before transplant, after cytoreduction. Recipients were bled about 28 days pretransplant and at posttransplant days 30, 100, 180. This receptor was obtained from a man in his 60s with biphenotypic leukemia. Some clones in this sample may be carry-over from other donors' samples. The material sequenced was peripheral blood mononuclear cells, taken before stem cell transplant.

DNA for the CDR3: TGTGCCAGCAGCCGAGGGCAGGAGAGGGTCGGAGAAAAACTGTTTTTT. Translated: CASSRGQERVGEKLFF. This rearrangement joins TRBV4-2 to TRBJ1-4; D is unclear. Germline V gene sequence: CDR1 LGHNA, CDR2 YNFKEQ. Deletions cut 4 bases from V and 8 bases from J, with 20 bases between. The CDR3 extends over 16 amino acids.